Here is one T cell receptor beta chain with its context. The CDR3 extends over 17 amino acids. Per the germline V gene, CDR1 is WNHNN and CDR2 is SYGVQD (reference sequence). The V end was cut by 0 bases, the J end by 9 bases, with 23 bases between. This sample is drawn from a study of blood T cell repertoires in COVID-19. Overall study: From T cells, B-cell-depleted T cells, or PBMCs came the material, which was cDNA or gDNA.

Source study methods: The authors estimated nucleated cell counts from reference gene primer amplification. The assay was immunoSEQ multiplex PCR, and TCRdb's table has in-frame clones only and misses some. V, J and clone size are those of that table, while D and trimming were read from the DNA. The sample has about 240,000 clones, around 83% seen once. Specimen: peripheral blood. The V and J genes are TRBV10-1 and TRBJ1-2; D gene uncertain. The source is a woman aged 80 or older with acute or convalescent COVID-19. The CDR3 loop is CASSESDRRLPYGCYTF. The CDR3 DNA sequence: TGCGCCAGCAGTGAGTCTGATAGGAGGCTACCATATGGTTGCTACACCTTC.